What follows describes a single T cell receptor (beta chain). Many counts were recorded for this clonotype. It has no much larger one-base neighbor in the sample; base qualities were not kept. Taken with the paper, the label for treatment or condition translates to: live attenuated yellow fever vaccine strain. A standard Ficoll-Paque protocol was used to isolate PBMCs from peripheral blood. Epitope-specific CD8 T cells were sorted using a dextramer loaded with the yellow fever NS4B epitope peptide, with anti-CD3 and anti-CD8 staining. RNA was extracted with TriZol from bulk PBMCs, CD4 and CD8 fractions, and dextramer-positive and dextramer-negative fractions. TCR cDNA was synthesized by 5'RACE template switching, which introduced a universal primer site and unique molecular identifiers. cDNA synthesis was primed from both the TCR alpha and TCR beta constant segments. Libraries were amplified in two PCR steps, with sample barcodes and sequencing adapters added in the second step. Sequencing of libraries was done on Illumina HiSeq 2500 (2x100 bp) or NovaSeq (2x150 bp). In the source study's methods: MIGEC was used to demultiplex reads and collapse the reads into UMI consensus sequences, and MiXCR was used for V(D)J alignment. Using edgeR on replicate PBMC samples, clonotypes were called vaccine-responding if FDR was below 0.01 and the log2 fold change was above 5 up to day 15. Each bulk clonotype received a CD4 or CD8 identity based on whether the sequenced CD4 or CD8 repertoire contained that clonotype at higher abundance. Clonotypes enriched at least 10-fold in dextramer-positive over dextramer-negative fractions were defined as NS4B-specific, and CD4-biased clonotypes were excluded. TCRdb reworked the public reads: Q25 trimming with fastp, MiXCR clone assembly, productive beta chains retained. Under each unique CDR3 protein, matching rows form one entry showing the most common genes and DNA. The V and J calls come from TCRdb's annotation, not from the publication. The sample contains more than 35,000 distinct CDR3 sequences, 6% to 7% of them found a single time. The biggest ten clones account for about 15% of the sample.

The germline V gene specifies KGHSH as CDR1 and LQKENI as CDR2. Trimming at the junction amounts to 2 bases on V and 0 bases on J, and the germline ends lie 11 bases apart. The cysteine opens and the phenylalanine closes a CDR3 of 16 amino acids. The CDR3 DNA has 48 bases and is translated from base 1. This sample was taken from a study of T cells after yellow fever vaccination (dated by TCRdb to about 2019). Some background on the complete study: The SMART-Seq v4 Ultra Low Input RNA kit was used to prepare libraries from fractions with low cell numbers. Bulk TCR alpha and beta repertoires were sequenced longitudinally to track T-cell clones before and after primary and booster YFV17D yellow fever vaccination. The cohort comprised two healthy male donors, one aged 18 to 30 and one aged 30 to 39 years. Blood samples were taken at several timepoints before and after primary and secondary immunization, and bulk PBMC replicates and cell subsets were isolated. Points the paper makes about the study in general: Most clones expanded after primary vaccination (96% of CD4 and 88% of CD8) were re-detected after the booster, suggesting that broad memory maintenance occurred. Only a couple of donors were included in the study, so the extent to which the findings can be generalized is limited. A small share of clonotypes occurred in both CD4 and CD8 compartments, likely arising from convergent recombination. Computational filtering was needed because FACS-sorted repertoires could contain abundant contaminating clonotypes from the bulk population. Compared with the primary T-cell response, the secondary T-cell response was weaker but faster, peaking on day 5 rather than day 15.

The sequence was obtained from a man aged 30 to 45 who received the YFV17D yellow fever vaccine. This sequence uses TRBV18 and TRBJ1-5, with the D gene not clear enough to name. Here the sequenced sample was CD8+ T cells not binding an NS4B(214-222) dextramer, sorted from PBMCs, taken 45 days after the yellow fever booster vaccination. The label giving this sample's cell subset or site can be read as: NS4B epitope dextramer-negative CD8 T cells. The DNA is TGTGCCAGCTCACCAGAGGCAGGCGTTAGCAATCAGCCCCAGCATTTT. Its protein reads: CASSPEAGVSNQPQHF.